The 16 T cell receptor beta chains below come from one sample, sequenced in a study of T cell clonality in common variable immunodeficiency. Study observations and caveats: Reportedly, TCR beta sequences from common variable immunodeficiency showed fewer deletions and N-nucleotide insertions.

Produced via immunoSEQ multiplex PCR; TCRdb's table is partial and in-frame only. The sample has tens of thousands of clones, none seen only once. The antigens these receptors bind are not known. The sample comprised peripheral blood mononuclear cells. The receptors derive from a human donor with common variable immunodeficiency.

For this clone: The DNA ends 3 residues before the CDR3 does, and the rest of the CDR3 is filled in from the germline J gene. V is TRBV20-1 and J is TRBJ1-1; D is perhaps TRBD1 (6 bases). The germline gives CDR1 DFQATT, CDR2 SNEGSKA (reference sequence). The CDR3 is 12 amino acids. Trimming pared 5 bases from V and 5 bases from J, leaving 12 bases between. CDR3 DNA, as far as it was read: TGCAGTGCTTCAGGGAGGGGGACTGAA. Its translation is CSASGRGTE. The whole CDR3 region reads CSASGRGTEAFF.

There are a few counts of this clone. The read gets to within 3 residues of the CDR3 end, and the germline J gene fills in the rest. The rearrangement uses TRBV19 and TRBJ2-7, with 13 bases identical to TRBD2. J lost 5 bases, V lost 6 bases, and 4 bases had no gene match. From germline, CDR1 is LNHDA and CDR2 SQIVND (reference sequence). This CDR3 is built from 14 residues. The sequenced part of the CDR3 DNA is TGTGCCAGTAGAGGACTAGCGGGAGACAACGAG. As protein: CASRGLAGDNE. In full, the CDR3 reads CASRGLAGDNEQYF.

This clone was seen many times. The sequenced fragment ends 3 residues before the CDR3 boundary, so the rest is inferred from the germline J gene. The genes are TRBV28 and TRBJ2-5; 9 positions agree with TRBD1. CDR3 length equals 15 residues. The V segment lost 5 bases and the J segment 4 bases; nucleotides outside the gene matches: 8. Germline V gene data show CDR1 as MDHEN and CDR2 as SYDVKM. The CDR3 sequence is CASSLTQGARETQYF. The part of the CDR3 DNA that was read is TGTGCCAGCAGTCTGACACAGGGGGCGAGAGAGACC. Full variable domain (rest looked up from reference TRBV28 and TRBJ2-5): DVKVTQSSRYLVKRTGEKVFLECVQDMDHENMFWYRQDPGLGLRLIYFSYDVKMKEKGDIPEGYSVSREKKERFSLILESASTNQTSMYLCASSLTQGARETQYFGPGTRLLVL.

This clone showed up just a few times. The read ends 3 residues early relative to the CDR3; the germline J gene fills the gap. This rearrangement joins TRBV18 to TRBJ2-2, with 7 bases fitting TRBD1. V dropped 3 bases and J dropped 1; count of bases not matched to a gene: 2. Germline V gene sequence: CDR1 KGHSH, CDR2 LQKENI. This CDR3 comprises 15 residues. The CDR3 bases that were read are TGTGCCAGCTCACCGGGGACAGTGAACACCGGGGAG. This gives the protein CASSPGTVNTGE. In full, the CDR3 reads CASSPGTVNTGELFF.

This clone was counted many times. Partial CDR3 DNA: TGTGCCAGCAGCGGGGACAGGGGGCTCCAAGAGACC. It yields the protein CASSGDRGLQET. The CDR3 in full is CASSGDRGLQETQYF. The chain employs TRBV5-6 and TRBJ2-5; TRBD1 matches 12 bases. Read coverage stops 3 residues before the CDR3 terminus; the germline J gene supplies the remainder. Germline V gene lookup returns CDR1 SGHDT and CDR2 YYEEEE. The CDR3 has 15 residues. After removal of 4 bases from V and 1 base from J, the junction contained 2 bases not matched to a gene.

This clone appeared many times. CDR3 bases read: TGTGCCAGCAGCTTAAACGGCAGGGCCAATGAAAAA. It encodes CASSLNGRANEK. The full CDR3 reads CASSLNGRANEKLFF. The chain has TRBV7-3 and TRBJ1-4; TRBD1 might be the D (5 bases). The read falls 3 residues short of the CDR3 end, and the missing part is taken from the germline J gene. The CDR3 covers 15 residues. CDR1 SGHTA and CDR2 FQGTGA come from the germline V gene. Deletions cut 1 base from V and 5 bases from J, with 11 bases between.

For this clone: The CDR3 extends 3 residues past the end of the read, so its final part is completed from the germline J gene. V is TRBV2 and J is TRBJ1-6; 9 bases are shared with TRBD1. V lost 6 bases, J lost 9 bases, and 6 bases stayed unmatched. This CDR3 contains 14 residues. Looked up from germline, CDR1 is SNHLY and CDR2 is FYNNEI. The CDR3 loop is CASRTGGGFSPLHF. Partial CDR3 DNA: TGTGCCAGCAGGACAGGGGGAGGGTTTTCACCC.

This clone was counted at least ten times. The read ends 3 residues early relative to the CDR3; the germline J gene fills the gap. The J gene is TRBJ2-7, the V gene TRBV30; 8 bases match TRBD2. V shed 2 bases and J 4 bases; nucleotides not matched to a gene: 10. From germline, CDR1 is GTSNPN and CDR2 SVGIG (reference sequence). This CDR3 contains 15 residues. The CDR3 loop is CAWSPLKRGYYEQYF. The CDR3 bases that were read are TGTGCCTGGAGTCCCCTAAAGCGGGGGTATTACGAG.

This clone is termed medium-sized. The read finishes 3 residues shy of the CDR3 end, and the germline J gene is used to complete it. V is TRBV27 and J is TRBJ1-5; 8 bases fit TRBD1. The CDR3 loop spans 16 amino acids. Looked up from germline, CDR1 is MNHEY and CDR2 is SMNVEV (reference sequence). V dropped 6 bases and J dropped 1; count of bases not matched to a gene: 8. CDR3 DNA, as far as it was read: TGTGCCAGCAGACCTCAGGGGGCTAGAAGCAATCAGCCC. It encodes CASRPQGARSNQP. The complete CDR3 sequence is CASRPQGARSNQPQHF.

This clone showed up many times. The read halts 3 residues ahead of the CDR3 end, with the missing end drawn from the germline J gene. The chain carries TRBV2 and TRBJ2-6, with D possibly being TRBD2 (7 bases). Deletions cut 6 bases from V and 1 base from J, with 16 bases between. Germline V gives CDR1 SNHLY, CDR2 FYNNEI. The CDR3 has 17 amino acids. CDR3 DNA, as far as it was read: TGTGCCAGCAGGTGGGGGGGGCTGGTATCTGGGGCCAACGTC. Amino acid sequence: CASRWGGLVSGANV. From start to end, the CDR3 is CASRWGGLVSGANVLTF.

At least ten counts were recorded for this clone. The read gets to within 3 residues of the CDR3 end, and the germline J gene fills in the rest. V gene TRBV20-1 combines with J gene TRBJ2-7; 9 nucleotides line up with TRBD2. The J segment lost 5 bases and the V segment lost 3 bases, leaving 5 bases of the junction unmatched. Germline values: CDR1 DFQATT, CDR2 SNEGSKA (reference sequence). The CDR3 totals 13 residues. CDR3 DNA (partial): TGCAGTGCTAGTCTAAGCGGGAGGAACGAG. It codes for CSASLSGRNE. The CDR3 in full is CSASLSGRNEQYF.

Details on this clone: The read terminates 3 residues ahead of where the CDR3 ends, so the germline J gene completes it. V is TRBV2 and J is TRBJ1-6; 8 bases are a match to TRBD1. Germline V gives CDR1 SNHLY, CDR2 FYNNEI. V lost 4 bases and J lost 9; bases outside the gene matches: 11. The CDR3 runs to 16 residues. CDR3 amino acids: CASSGPGQGASSPLHF. The sequenced part of the CDR3 DNA is TGTGCCAGCAGTGGCCCCGGCCAGGGGGCAAGTTCACCC.

This clone was observed many times. The read terminates 3 residues ahead of where the CDR3 ends, so the germline J gene completes it. The rearrangement links TRBV30 to TRBJ1-3; D remains ambiguous. The CDR3 spans 11 residues. Trimming left V 0 bases short and J 9 bases short, with 6 bases between. Germline assignment: CDR1 GTSNPN and CDR2 SVGIG (reference sequence). The CDR3 reads CAWSVQGTIYF. The part of the CDR3 DNA that was read is TGTGCCTGGAGTGTGCAAGGCACC.

This clone was counted many times. The read is 3 residues too short to cover the CDR3 end, so that end is filled in from the germline J gene. This CDR3 is also generated by other DNA sequences in the sample. V is TRBV7-6 and J is TRBJ1-1, with 7 nucleotides matching TRBD1. CDR3 length: 18 residues. CDR1 and CDR2 (germline): SGHVS, FNYEAQ. Trimming cost V 5 bases and J 0 bases; bases outside gene matches: 15. The CDR3 DNA, read in part, is TGTGCCAGCAGCCAGTTCATCCAACAGGGGCGTGTGAACACTGAA. Residues: CASSQFIQQGRVNTE. The whole CDR3 is CASSQFIQQGRVNTEAFF.

This clone was detected ten times or more. The DNA ends 3 residues before the CDR3 does, and the rest of the CDR3 is filled in from the germline J gene. The gene calls are TRBV7-7 and TRBJ2-7; 7 bases match TRBD2. CDR1 is SSHAT and CDR2 is FNYEAQ in the germline V gene (reference sequence). V lost 5 bases to trimming and J lost 0 bases; unmatched junction nucleotides: 10. CDR3 length equals 16 residues. The CDR3 spells CASSPRLAEASYEQYF. Partial CDR3 DNA: TGTGCCAGCAGCCCCCGGCTAGCGGAGGCCTCCTACGAG.

In its sample, this clone was seen a few times. From the germline J gene comes the end of the CDR3, since the read stops 3 residues before it. This chain uses TRBV7-9 with TRBJ2-1, with D uncertain. Per germline, CDR1 SEHNR and CDR2 FQNEAQ (reference sequence). This CDR3 has 11 amino acids. The V end was cut by 5 bases, the J end by 9 bases, with 8 bases between. Partial CDR3 DNA: TGTGCCAGCAGCCCGAATAGTGAG. Translating it yields CASSPNSE. The full-length CDR3 reads as CASSPNSEQFF.